This T cell receptor (beta chain) was sequenced during a study of blood T cells in healthy people across ages. Next came a second PCR, run for roughly 6 to 11 cycles, which used a sample-barcoded 5' primer along with a J-beta primer mix. TCRdb independently ran MiXCR on the 5' RACE reads; one entry per CDR3 protein. Of approximately 700,000 distinct CDR3 sequences in the sample, roughly 32% are singletons; the top ten hold 15% to 17%. The CDR3 extends over 15 amino acids. The J segment lost 8 bases and the V segment lost 1 base, leaving 8 bases of the junction unmatched. CDR1 and CDR2 from the germline V gene are SGHNT and YYREEE (reference sequence). This clonotype came up many times.

The V call is TRBV5-4, the J call TRBJ2-1, with 8 bases that match TRBD2. The material sequenced was blood. The receptor was isolated from a woman aged 80 or older in good health. The CDR3 coding sequence is TGTGCCAGCAGCTTGCCCGGGGGGGCCTCAGATGAGCAGTTCTTC. Translating gives CASSLPGGASDEQFF.